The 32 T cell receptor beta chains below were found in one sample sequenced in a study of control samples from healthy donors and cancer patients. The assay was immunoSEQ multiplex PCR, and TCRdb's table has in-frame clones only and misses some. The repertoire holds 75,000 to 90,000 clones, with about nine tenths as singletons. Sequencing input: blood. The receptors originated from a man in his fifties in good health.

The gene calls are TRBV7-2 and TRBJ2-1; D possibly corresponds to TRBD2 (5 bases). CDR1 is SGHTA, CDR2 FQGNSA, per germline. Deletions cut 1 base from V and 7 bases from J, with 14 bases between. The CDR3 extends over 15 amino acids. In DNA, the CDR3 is TGTGCCAGCAGCTTAGTGGCTAGCTTTGGGAATGAGCAGTTCTTC. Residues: CASSLVASFGNEQFF.

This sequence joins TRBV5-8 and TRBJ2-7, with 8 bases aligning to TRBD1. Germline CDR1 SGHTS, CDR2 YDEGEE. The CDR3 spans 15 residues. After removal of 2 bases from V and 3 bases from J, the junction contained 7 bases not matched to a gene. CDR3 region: CASSFRDRIIYEQYF. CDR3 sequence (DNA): TGTGCCAGCAGCTTCCGGGACAGGATCATCTACGAGCAGTACTTC.

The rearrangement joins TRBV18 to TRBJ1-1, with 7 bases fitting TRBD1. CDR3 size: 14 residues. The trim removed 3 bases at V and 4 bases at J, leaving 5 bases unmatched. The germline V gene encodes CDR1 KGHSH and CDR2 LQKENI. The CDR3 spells CASSPSGGGTEAFF. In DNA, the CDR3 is TGTGCCAGCTCACCCTCAGGGGGGGGCACTGAAGCTTTCTTT.

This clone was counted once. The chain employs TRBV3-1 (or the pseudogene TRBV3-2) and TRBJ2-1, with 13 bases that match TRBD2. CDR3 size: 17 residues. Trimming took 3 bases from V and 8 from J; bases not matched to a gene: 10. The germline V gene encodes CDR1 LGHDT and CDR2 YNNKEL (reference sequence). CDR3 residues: CASSHRLAGGLTHEQFF. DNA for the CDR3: TGTGCCAGCAGCCACCGACTAGCGGGGGGCCTTACGCATGAGCAGTTCTTC.

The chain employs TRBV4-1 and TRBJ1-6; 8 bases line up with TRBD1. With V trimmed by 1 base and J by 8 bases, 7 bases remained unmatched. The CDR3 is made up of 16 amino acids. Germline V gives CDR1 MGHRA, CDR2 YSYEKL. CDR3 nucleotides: TGCGCCAGCAGCCAAGCCACAGGGGACAGGTATTCACCCCTCCACTTT. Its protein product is CASSQATGDRYSPLHF.

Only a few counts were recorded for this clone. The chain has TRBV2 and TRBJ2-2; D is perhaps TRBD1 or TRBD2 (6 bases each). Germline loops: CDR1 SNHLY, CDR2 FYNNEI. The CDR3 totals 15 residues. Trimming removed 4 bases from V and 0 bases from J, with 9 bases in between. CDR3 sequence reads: CASSVGGTNTGELFF. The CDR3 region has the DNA TGTGCCAGCAGTGTAGGGGGGACGAACACCGGGGAGCTGTTTTTT.

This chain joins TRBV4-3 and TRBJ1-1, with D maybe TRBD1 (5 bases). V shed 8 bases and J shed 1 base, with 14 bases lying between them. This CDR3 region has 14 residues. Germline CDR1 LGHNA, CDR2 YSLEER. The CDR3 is CASQPGPTNTEAFF. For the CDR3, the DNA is TGCGCCAGCCAACCGGGACCGACGAACACTGAAGCTTTCTTT.

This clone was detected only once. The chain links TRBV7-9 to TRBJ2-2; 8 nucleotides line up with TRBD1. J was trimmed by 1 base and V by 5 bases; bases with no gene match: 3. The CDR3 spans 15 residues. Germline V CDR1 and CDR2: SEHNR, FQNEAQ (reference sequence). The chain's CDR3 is CASSHGQGNTGELFF. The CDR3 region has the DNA TGTGCCAGCAGCCATGGACAGGGGAACACCGGGGAGCTGTTTTTT.

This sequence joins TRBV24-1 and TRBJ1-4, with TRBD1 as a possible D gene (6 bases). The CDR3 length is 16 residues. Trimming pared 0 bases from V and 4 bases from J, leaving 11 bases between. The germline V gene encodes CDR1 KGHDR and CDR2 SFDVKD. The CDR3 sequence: CATSDLRDTYNEKLFF. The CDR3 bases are TGTGCCACCAGTGATTTGCGGGACACCTATAATGAAAAACTGTTTTTT.

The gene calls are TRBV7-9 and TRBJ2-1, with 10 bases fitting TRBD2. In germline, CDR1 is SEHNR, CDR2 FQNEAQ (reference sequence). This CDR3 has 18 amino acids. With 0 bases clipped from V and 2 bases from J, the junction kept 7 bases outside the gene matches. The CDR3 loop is CASSLADSGGSAYNEQFF. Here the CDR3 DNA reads TGTGCCAGCAGCTTAGCGGATAGCGGGGGGTCGGCCTACAATGAGCAGTTCTTC.

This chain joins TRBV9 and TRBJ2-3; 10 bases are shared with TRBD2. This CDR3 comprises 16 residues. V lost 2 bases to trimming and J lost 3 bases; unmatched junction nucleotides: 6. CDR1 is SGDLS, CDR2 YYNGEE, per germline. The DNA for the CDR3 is TGTGCCAGCAGCGTGGTCCCTAGCGGGGGAACAGATACGCAGTATTTT. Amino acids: CASSVVPSGGTDTQYF.

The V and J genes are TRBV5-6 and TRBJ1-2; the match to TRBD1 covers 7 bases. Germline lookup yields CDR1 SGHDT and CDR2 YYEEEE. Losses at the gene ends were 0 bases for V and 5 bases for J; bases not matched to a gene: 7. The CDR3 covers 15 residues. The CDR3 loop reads CASSLGGDRVYGYTF. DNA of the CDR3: TGTGCCAGCAGCTTGGGAGGAGACAGGGTTTATGGCTACACCTTC.

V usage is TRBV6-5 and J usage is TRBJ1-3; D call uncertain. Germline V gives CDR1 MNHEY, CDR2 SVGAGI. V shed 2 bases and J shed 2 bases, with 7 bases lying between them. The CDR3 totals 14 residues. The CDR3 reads CASSYGGAGNTIYF. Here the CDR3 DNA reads TGTGCCAGCAGTTACGGTGGGGCTGGAAACACCATATATTTT.

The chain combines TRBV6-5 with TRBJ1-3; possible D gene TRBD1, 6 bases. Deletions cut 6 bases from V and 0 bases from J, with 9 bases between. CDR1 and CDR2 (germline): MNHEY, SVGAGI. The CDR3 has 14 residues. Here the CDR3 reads CASRGGSSGNTIYF. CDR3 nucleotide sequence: TGTGCCAGCAGAGGGGGATCCTCTGGAAACACCATATATTTT.

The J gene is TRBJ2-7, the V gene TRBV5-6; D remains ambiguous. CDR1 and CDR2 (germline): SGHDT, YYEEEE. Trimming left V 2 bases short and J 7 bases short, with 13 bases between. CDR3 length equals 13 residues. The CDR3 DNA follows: TGTGCCAGCAGCTTCGGCCACCCGAGGGAGCAGTACTTC. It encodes CASSFGHPREQYF.

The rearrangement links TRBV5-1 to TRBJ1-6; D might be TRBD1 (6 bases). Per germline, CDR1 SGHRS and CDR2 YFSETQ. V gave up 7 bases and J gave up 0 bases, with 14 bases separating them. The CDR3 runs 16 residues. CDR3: CASSLGGASYNSPLHF. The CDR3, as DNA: TGCGCCAGCTCGCTGGGGGGCGCCTCCTATAATTCACCCCTCCACTTT.

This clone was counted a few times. In nucleotides, the CDR3 is TGTGCCAGCAGCTTAACAGATACAGTAGAGAAGACCCAGTACTTC. Its translation is CASSLTDTVEKTQYF. V and J are TRBV7-2 and TRBJ2-5, with D unresolved. The V end was cut by 2 bases, the J end by 6 bases, with 16 bases between. From germline, CDR1 is SGHTA and CDR2 FQGNSA. The CDR3 consists of 15 residues.

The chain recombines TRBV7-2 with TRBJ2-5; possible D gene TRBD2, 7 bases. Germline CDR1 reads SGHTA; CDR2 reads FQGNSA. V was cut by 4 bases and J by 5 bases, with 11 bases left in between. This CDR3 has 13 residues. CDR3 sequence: CASSWGGGETQYF. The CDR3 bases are TGTGCCAGCAGCTGGGGGGGCGGGGAGACCCAGTACTTC.

CDR3 sequence (DNA): TGTGCCAGCAGCTTGACAGGTCTTAACTATGGCTACACCTTC. Translation: CASSLTGLNYGYTF. V is TRBV7-9 and J is TRBJ1-2; maybe TRBD1 (6 bases). In germline, CDR1 is SEHNR, CDR2 FQNEAQ (reference sequence). The germline V and J ends were trimmed by 3 bases and 1 base, with 9 bases remaining between them. The CDR3 consists of 14 residues.

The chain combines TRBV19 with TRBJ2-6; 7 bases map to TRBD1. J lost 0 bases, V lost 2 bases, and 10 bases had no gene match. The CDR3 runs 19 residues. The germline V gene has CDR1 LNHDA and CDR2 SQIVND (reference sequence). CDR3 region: CASSITTGLLYSGANVLTF. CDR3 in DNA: TGTGCCAGTAGTATAACGACAGGGCTCCTTTACTCTGGGGCCAACGTCCTGACTTTC.

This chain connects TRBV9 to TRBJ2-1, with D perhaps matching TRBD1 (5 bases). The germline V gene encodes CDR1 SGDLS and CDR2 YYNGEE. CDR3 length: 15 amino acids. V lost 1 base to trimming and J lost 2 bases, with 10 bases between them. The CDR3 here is CASSVQGTTYNEQFF. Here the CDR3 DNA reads TGTGCCAGCAGCGTACAGGGCACCACCTACAATGAGCAGTTCTTC. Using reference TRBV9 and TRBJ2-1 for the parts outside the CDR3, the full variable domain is DSGVTQTPKHLITATGQRVTLRCSPRSGDLSVYWYQQSLDQGLQFLIQYYNGEERAKGNILERFSAQQFPDLHSELNLSSLELGDSALYFCASSVQGTTYNEQFFGPGTRLTVL.

CDR3 region: CASSEYPGNTEAFF. The CDR3 bases are TGTGCCAGCAGTGAATACCCAGGGAACACTGAAGCTTTCTTT. The V and J genes are TRBV25-1 and TRBJ1-1; no clear D. Trimming took off 0 bases at V and 1 base at J, with 6 bases between the two ends. The CDR3 extends over 14 amino acids. Germline V gene sequence: CDR1 MGHDK, CDR2 SYGVNS.

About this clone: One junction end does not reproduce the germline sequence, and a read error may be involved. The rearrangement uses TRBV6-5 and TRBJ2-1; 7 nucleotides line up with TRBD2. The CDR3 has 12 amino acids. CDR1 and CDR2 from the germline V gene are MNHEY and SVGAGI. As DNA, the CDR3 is TGTGCCGGCAGGACTGAGACTAGCAAGCAGTTCTTC. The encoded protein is CAGRTETSKQFF.

CDR3 in DNA: TGTGCCAGCAGCCCCCGGGACAGGGTTCACTACGAGCAGTACTTC. Protein sequence: CASSPRDRVHYEQYF. The V call is TRBV5-4, the J call TRBJ2-7, with TRBD1 matching 9 bases. Germline CDR1 and CDR2: SGHNT and YYREEE (reference sequence). V was clipped by 4 bases and J by 3 bases; unmatched bases: 8. The CDR3 has 15 residues. Full variable domain (rest looked up from reference TRBV5-4 and TRBJ2-7): ETGVTQSPTHLIKTRGQQVTLRCSSQSGHNTVSWYQQALGQGPQFIFQYYREEENGRGNFPPRFSGLQFPNYSSELNVNALELDDSALYLCASSPRDRVHYEQYFGPGTRLTVT.

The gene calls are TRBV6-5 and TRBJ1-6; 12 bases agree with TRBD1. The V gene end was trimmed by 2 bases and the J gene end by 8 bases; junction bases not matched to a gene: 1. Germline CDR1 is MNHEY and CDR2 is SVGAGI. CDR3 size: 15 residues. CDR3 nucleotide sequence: TGTGCCAGCAGTTACGGGACAGGGGGCGATTCACCCCTCCACTTT. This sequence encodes CASSYGTGGDSPLHF.

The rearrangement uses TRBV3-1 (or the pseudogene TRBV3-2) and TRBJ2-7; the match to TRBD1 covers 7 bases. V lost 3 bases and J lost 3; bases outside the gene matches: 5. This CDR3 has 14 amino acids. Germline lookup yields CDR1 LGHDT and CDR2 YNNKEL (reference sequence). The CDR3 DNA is TGTGCCAGCAGCCAGCCGGGACAGTACTACGAGCAGTACTTC. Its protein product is CASSQPGQYYEQYF.

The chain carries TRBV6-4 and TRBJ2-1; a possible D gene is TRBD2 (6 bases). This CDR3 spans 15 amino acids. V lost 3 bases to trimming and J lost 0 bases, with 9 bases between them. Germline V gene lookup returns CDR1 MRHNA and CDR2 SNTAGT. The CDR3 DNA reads TGTGCCAGCAGTGAGTGGGGGGTCTCCTACAATGAGCAGTTCTTC. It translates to CASSEWGVSYNEQFF.

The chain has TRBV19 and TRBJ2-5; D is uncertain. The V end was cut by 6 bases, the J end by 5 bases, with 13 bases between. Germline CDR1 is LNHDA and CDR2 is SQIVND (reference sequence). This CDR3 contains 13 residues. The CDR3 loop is CASRDAARETQYF. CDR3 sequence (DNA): TGTGCCAGTAGGGACGCGGCCCGGGAGACCCAGTACTTC.

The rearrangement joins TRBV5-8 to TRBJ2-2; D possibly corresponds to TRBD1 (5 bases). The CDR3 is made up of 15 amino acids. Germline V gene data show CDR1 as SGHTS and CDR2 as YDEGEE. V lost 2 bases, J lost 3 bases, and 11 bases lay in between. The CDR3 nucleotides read TGTGCCAGCAGCTTAAGGGGTTTGGACACCGGGGAGCTGTTTTTT. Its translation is CASSLRGLDTGELFF.

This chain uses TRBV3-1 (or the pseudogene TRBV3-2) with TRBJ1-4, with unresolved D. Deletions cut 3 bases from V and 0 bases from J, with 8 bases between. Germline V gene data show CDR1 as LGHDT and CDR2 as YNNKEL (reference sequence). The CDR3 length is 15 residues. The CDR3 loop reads CASSQAFATNEKLFF. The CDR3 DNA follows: TGTGCCAGCAGCCAGGCCTTTGCAACTAATGAAAAACTGTTTTTT.

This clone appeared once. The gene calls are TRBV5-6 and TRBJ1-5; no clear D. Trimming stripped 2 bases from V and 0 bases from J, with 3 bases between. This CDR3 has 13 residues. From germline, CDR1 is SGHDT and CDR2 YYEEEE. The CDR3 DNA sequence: TGTGCCAGCAGCTTTCGTAGCAATCAGCCCCAGCATTTT. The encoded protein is CASSFRSNQPQHF. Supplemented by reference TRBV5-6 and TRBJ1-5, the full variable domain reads DAGVTQSPTHLIKTRGQQVTLRCSPKSGHDTVSWYQQALGQGPQFIFQYYEEEERQRGNFPDRFSGHQFPNYSSELNVNALLLGDSALYLCASSFRSNQPQHFGDGTRLSIL.

CDR3 nucleotides: TGTGCCTGGAGTTCGGGTCCCTCTGGCTACACCTTC. Encoded protein: CAWSSGPSGYTF. The rearrangement uses TRBV30 and TRBJ1-2; D is unresolved. CDR1 and CDR2 from the germline V gene are GTSNPN and SVGIG (reference sequence). The CDR3 contains 12 residues. V was trimmed by 2 bases and J by 7 bases, leaving 11 bases between them. The full variable domain, rest sourced from reference TRBV30 and TRBJ1-2, is SQTIHQWPATLVQPVGSPLSLECTVEGTSNPNLYWYRQAAGRGLQLLFYSVGIGQISSEVPQNLSASRPQDRQFILSSKKLLLSDSGFYLCAWSSGPSGYTFGSGTRLTVV.